One sample yielded the 3 T cell receptor beta chains listed below, sequenced in a study of spatial heterogeneity in lung cancer. MiXCR was run by TCRdb on the 5' RACE reads, yielding one entry per CDR3 protein. This table holds about 11,000 distinct CDR3 sequences, approximately 5.1% found once. Stated time point: sample taken at primary tumor resection. Study results and caveats: The number of expanded tumor alpha and beta chains correlated with mutation number.

Their recognized antigens are unknown. Sequenced material: lung tumor tissue, taken at surgery. Receptors originate from a male donor with early-stage non-small cell lung cancer.

The CDR3 loop reads CASNLQADSGNTIYF. The CDR3 DNA follows: TGTGCCAGCAACCTCCAGGCAGACTCTGGAAACACCATATATTTT. The V and J genes are TRBV28 and TRBJ1-3; D not resolved. The CDR3 consists of 15 residues. CDR1 and CDR2 (germline): MDHEN, SYDVKM. V was clipped by 7 bases and J by 0 bases, with 13 bases between them.

This clonotype is categorized as medium-sized. This chain links TRBV28 with TRBJ2-7; unclear D gene. V gave up 8 bases and J gave up 6 bases, with 11 bases separating them. CDR1 and CDR2 from the germline V gene are MDHEN and SYDVKM. The CDR3 has 11 amino acids. This CDR3 reads CASRGVFEQYF. CDR3 coding DNA: TGTGCCAGCCGTGGAGTGTTCGAGCAGTACTTC.

This clonotype was seen a handful of times. The genes are TRBV5-1 and TRBJ2-1; D perhaps matches TRBD2 (5 bases). Germline CDR1 and CDR2: SGHRS and YFSETQ. V was shortened by 1 base and J by 3 bases, with 11 bases between the two germline ends. The CDR3 spans 15 residues. CDR3: CASSLPASSYNEQFF. Written as DNA, the CDR3 is TGCGCCAGCAGCTTGCCGGCTAGCAGCTACAATGAGCAGTTCTTC.